This TCR beta chain stems from a study of vaccination and CD4 T cells after COVID-19 (dated 2022 in TCRdb). Regarding the study in general: Convalescent patients had a positive SARS-CoV-2 result on nasal swab PCR, and of these patients, several had mild disease and one had severe disease. The convalescent cohort comprised six males and four females, including two Hispanic individuals, seven Caucasians, two Asians and one multiracial person. Two doses of either the Pfizer-BioNTech BNT162b2 vaccine (n=8) or the Moderna mRNA-1273 vaccine (n=2) were administered to participants. Post-COVID blood samples from convalescent patients were collected a median of roughly 100 days after diagnosis, with a range of roughly 30 to 170 days. Post-vaccine blood samples were taken a median of about 77 days after the second vaccine dose, with a range of 14 to 241 days. The cultures were stimulated with overlapping spike peptide pools from SARS-CoV-2 and from the common cold coronaviruses HCoV-NL63, HCoV-OC43 and HCoV-229E. Control cultures used a CEFX viral epitope pool as positive control, an HIV-1 Nef peptide pool as negative control, or no peptide. In fewer than 12 COVID-19 convalescent patients and a few infection-naive healthy vaccine recipients, researchers compared the spike-specific CD4+ TCR repertoire from before mRNA vaccination with the repertoire from after. The full study reports these points: Nearly all vaccine-specific clones in convalescent patients (304 of 307) were mono-reactive for SARS-CoV-2 spike rather than cross-reactive with common cold coronaviruses. An increase in the median number of SARS-CoV-2-reactive clonotypes from approximately 20 after infection to 38 after vaccination was observed, but the change was not found to be significant. Relatively few convalescent patients were included in the study, and early timepoints after natural infection were not analyzed. In convalescent patients, a median around 90% of post-vaccine SARS-CoV-2-reactive clones were detected only after vaccination, suggesting vaccine-specific priming.

Libraries were constructed by PCR. At the Johns Hopkins FTIC core, DNA from the cultured CD4+ T cells underwent TCR sequencing with the Oncomine TCR Beta short-read assay. Genomic DNA was extracted from the cultured CD4+ T cells with the QIAamp micro DNA kit. The Oncomine TCR Beta libraries from cultured CD4+ T cells were pooled using unique dual indexes and then sequenced on an Illumina iSeq 100. From the authors' description of their analysis: Non-productive sequences were filtered out, and CDR3s that did not start with C, did not end with F or W, or were shorter than 7 amino acids were discarded. Antigen-specific clonotypes were identified using the MANAFEST web application through comparison of peptide-stimulated wells with reference and other culture wells. For a clone to be called positive, the clone needed an FDR below 0.05, an odds ratio above 5, and a productive frequency above 0.1% in at least two of three replicate wells. A clonotype was classed as cross-reactive if the clonotype showed significant expansion both in SARS-CoV-2 spike wells and in at least one common cold coronavirus spike condition. Using R version 3.6.1, CDR3 homology was evaluated through Levenshtein distances (stringdist) along with unrooted phylogenetic trees (ape). TCRdb reprocessed the public reads (quality trimming at Q25 with fastp, clone calling with MiXCR) and kept in-frame beta chains. Every distinct CDR3 protein forms one entry, paired with its most common genes and DNA. The V and J calls shown here were made by TCRdb, not taken from the authors' results. This sample lists about 7,100 distinct CDR3 sequences; around 60% were detected once. Together, the top ten hold 25% to 30% of the sample.

Taking its sample share into account, this clonotype is medium-sized (0.01 to 0.1%). The antigen it binds to is not known. The input lacks base qualities; no much larger clone sits a single base away. The treatment or condition label, as the study defines it: approximately nine-day PBMC culture with coronavirus spike peptide pools or control peptides (ViraFEST assay). The study used the ViraFEST assay, which expanded antigen-specific T cells with peptide pools and then identified expanded clonotypes by TCR sequencing. The positive SARS-CoV-2 PCR tests of the convalescent patients were dated from March to December 2020, before the Alpha, Beta and Delta variants emerged in the United States. Each well held 2 million or so PBMCs cultured in IMDM containing approximately 5.3% human AB serum and around 9.2 IU/ml IL-2, with 8.5 to 10 ug/ml peptide pools added. On days 3 and 7, half of the culture medium was replaced with fresh IL-2-containing medium. CD4+ T cells were isolated after around 11 days of culture through negative selection using the EasySep CD4+ T cell isolation kit. Ficoll-Paque Plus gradient centrifugation was used to isolate PBMCs from whole blood, and the isolated PBMCs were then either used fresh or cryopreserved at -140C. Culture conditions were generally each tested in triplicate wells.

From the cysteine up to the phenylalanine, the CDR3 has a length of 15 residues. Only the CDR3 DNA is retained, 45 bases long and in frame from the first base. Per the germline V gene (reference sequence), SEHNR is the CDR1 and FQNEAQ is the CDR2. Relative to germline, V is 5 bases shorter and J is 5 bases shorter, with 18 bases between their ends. This TCR was recovered from a human donor who had recovered from COVID-19. The chain employs TRBV7-9 and TRBJ1-2; no confident D gene assignment can be made. The source material was CD4+ T cells from blood, cultured in vitro. CDR3 loop: CASSTGLGVGYGYTF. The sequenced DNA: TGTGCCAGCAGCACCGGACTGGGAGTAGGGTATGGCTACACCTTC.